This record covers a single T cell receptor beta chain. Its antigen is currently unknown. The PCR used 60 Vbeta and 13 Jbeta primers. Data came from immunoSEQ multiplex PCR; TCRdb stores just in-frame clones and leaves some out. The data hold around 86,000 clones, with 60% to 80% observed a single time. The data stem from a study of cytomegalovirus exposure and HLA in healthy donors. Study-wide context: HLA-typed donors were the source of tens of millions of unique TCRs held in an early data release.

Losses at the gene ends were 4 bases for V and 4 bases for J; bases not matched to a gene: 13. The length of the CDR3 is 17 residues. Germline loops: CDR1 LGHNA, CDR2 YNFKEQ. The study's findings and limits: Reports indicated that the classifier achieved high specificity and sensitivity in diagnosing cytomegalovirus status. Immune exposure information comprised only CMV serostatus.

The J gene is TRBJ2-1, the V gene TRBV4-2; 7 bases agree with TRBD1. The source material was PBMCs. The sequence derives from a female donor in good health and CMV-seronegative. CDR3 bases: TGTGCCAGCAGCCCGTCAAACCGGGACAGAAAATACAATGAGCAGTTCTTC. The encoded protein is CASSPSNRDRKYNEQFF.